This T cell receptor beta chain is from a study of blood T cell repertoires in COVID-19. Overall study context: Material from acute and convalescent COVID-19 was sourced from the United States, Italy and Spain. T cells, B-cell-depleted T cells, or PBMCs supplied cDNA or gDNA.

V shed 4 bases and J shed 7 bases, with 15 bases lying between them. The CDR3 is 14 residues long. CDR1 and CDR2 (germline): SGHDT, YYEEEE. Per the study methods: Nucleated cell counts were estimated from reference gene primer amplification. The method was immunoSEQ multiplex PCR; TCRdb's version includes in-frame clones alone and lacks a portion of them. The DNA gave D and trimming, while V, J and clone size come from that table. The sample contains about 190,000 clones, roughly 87% of which appear only once. Sequenced sample: peripheral blood. The sequence was collected from a man aged 60 to 69 with active or convalescent COVID-19. The chain carries TRBV5-6 and TRBJ2-4; possibly TRBD1 for D (6 bases). The CDR3 reads CASSPQGPWNIQYF. The CDR3 DNA reads TGTGCCAGCAGCCCCCAGGGGCCTTGGAACATTCAGTACTTC.